Listed here are 24 T cell receptor beta chains from one sample, sequenced in a study of CD8 T cell repertoires and HIV-1 epitope variants (dated by TCRdb to the early 2020s). The library was produced with the immunoSEQ multiplex PCR assay. TCRdb limited this immuneACCESS table to in-frame rearrangements with V and J called. A share of clones is missing; checked studies link under half to unresolved V genes, and the rest is unexplained. The sample table records under 100,000 clones; roughly four fifths of these occur just once. The ten largest make up 25% to 30% of the sample. Sequenced input: uncultured baseline CD8+ T cells from peripheral blood mononuclear cells (PBMCs). The source is a male donor with HIV.

The rearrangement uses TRBV5-6 and TRBJ2-7, with unresolved D. The CDR3 is 12 residues long. With 4 bases removed from V and 3 bases from J, the gap between germline ends came to 8 bases. The germline V gene encodes CDR1 SGHDT and CDR2 YYEEEE. This CDR3 is CASSVGSYEQYF. DNA of the CDR3: TGTGCCAGCAGCGTCGGTAGCTACGAGCAGTACTTC.

The rearrangement links TRBV9 to TRBJ1-1; a possible D gene is TRBD1 (5 bases). CDR3 length: 16 amino acids. Trimming took 0 bases from V and 3 from J, leaving 15 bases between them. Germline loops: CDR1 SGDLS, CDR2 YYNGEE. The CDR3 DNA is TGTGCCAGCAGCGTAGCTGGAGCAGGGTGGGACACTGAAGCTTTCTTT. Translated, it gives CASSVAGAGWDTEAFF.

The chain recombines TRBV11-3 with TRBJ2-1, with D hard to call. V lost 4 bases and J 6 bases, leaving 7 bases between the germline ends. The germline gives CDR1 SGHNT, CDR2 YENEEA. This CDR3 spans 12 amino acids. The CDR3: CASSSLGNEQFF. Here the CDR3 DNA reads TGTGCCAGCAGCTCTCTAGGCAATGAGCAGTTCTTC.

The rearrangement uses TRBV19 and TRBJ1-2; D is unclear. The germline V gene encodes CDR1 LNHDA and CDR2 SQIVND (reference sequence). The CDR3 is 13 residues long. The V and J ends lost 7 bases and 4 bases respectively, with 13 bases between them. This chain's CDR3 is CASKARAAYGYTF. The DNA of the CDR3 is TGTGCCAGTAAGGCAAGGGCTGCCTATGGCTACACCTTC.

The chain has TRBV28 and TRBJ2-7; 11 bases match TRBD2. The V and J ends lost 5 bases and 7 bases, in that order; junction bases with no gene match: 13. Germline lookup yields CDR1 MDHEN and CDR2 SYDVKM. The CDR3 contains 16 residues. The CDR3: CASSRTSGSPTGEQYF. The CDR3 region has the DNA TGTGCCAGCAGTCGGACTAGCGGGTCCCCTACAGGGGAGCAGTACTTC.

The rearrangement uses TRBV7-6 and TRBJ2-5; the match to TRBD1 covers 7 bases. The junction had 22 bases not matched to a gene; V was cut back by 7 bases and J by 2 bases. The germline V gene has CDR1 SGHVS and CDR2 FNYEAQ. The CDR3 contains 19 residues. CDR3 region: CASIQRGPGVPGGQETQYF. DNA of the CDR3: TGTGCCAGCATCCAAAGGGGGCCAGGGGTCCCAGGGGGACAAGAGACCCAGTACTTC.

The chain is built from TRBV7-2 and TRBJ1-5, with D unresolved. The length of the CDR3 is 15 residues. Germline-derived CDR1 and CDR2 are SGHTA and FQGNSA. The V gene lost 1 base and the J gene lost 11 bases, with 18 bases spanning the gap. Written as DNA, the CDR3 is TGTGCCAGCAGCTTAGACTCGGGCAGCTCCCAATCCCAGCATTTT. Protein sequence: CASSLDSGSSQSQHF.

V gene TRBV5-6 combines with J gene TRBJ2-1; the D is unclear. Trimming removed 0 bases at V and 6 bases at J, with 7 bases between. The CDR3 has 13 amino acids. CDR1 and CDR2 (germline): SGHDT, YYEEEE. CDR3 sequence reads: CASSLGMSNEQFF. DNA of the CDR3: TGTGCCAGCAGCTTGGGTATGAGCAATGAGCAGTTCTTC.

The table lists this clone with a few counts. V is TRBV28 and J is TRBJ1-2; D unclear. CDR1 and CDR2 from the germline V gene are MDHEN and SYDVKM. CDR3 length: 14 amino acids. V lost 1 base and J 3 bases, leaving 9 bases between the germline ends. The DNA for the CDR3 is TGTGCCAGCAGTTTATTGGAGGGAGACTATGGCTACACCTTC. Protein sequence: CASSLLEGDYGYTF.

This clone is medium-sized by share. The chain employs TRBV2 and TRBJ2-7, with 7 nucleotides matching TRBD2. This CDR3 is built from 15 residues. Per the germline V gene, CDR1 is SNHLY and CDR2 is FYNNEI. The V segment lost 7 bases and the J segment 5 bases; nucleotides outside the gene matches: 14. CDR3 residues: CASIGFESSGNEQYF. The CDR3 bases are TGTGCCAGCATTGGATTCGAGTCTAGCGGTAACGAGCAGTACTTC.

The V and J genes are TRBV19 and TRBJ2-7; D is possibly TRBD2 (6 bases). V lost 5 bases to trimming and J lost 6 bases, with 14 bases between them. The CDR3 is 13 residues long. Per germline, CDR1 LNHDA and CDR2 SQIVND (reference sequence). The CDR3 is CASSPRVGGEQYF. In DNA, the CDR3 is TGTGCCAGTAGTCCTCGGGTCGGGGGCGAGCAGTACTTC.

The V gene is TRBV27, the J gene TRBJ1-5; D is uncertain. CDR1 MNHEY and CDR2 SMNVEV come from the germline V gene (reference sequence). The CDR3 is 14 amino acids. The germline V and J ends were trimmed by 6 bases and 12 bases, with 21 bases remaining between them. This chain's CDR3 is CASSTSGFGVDQHF. For the CDR3, the DNA is TGTGCCAGCAGCACCAGCGGATTTGGAGTTGACCAGCATTTT.

The chain has TRBV19 and TRBJ1-4; D might be TRBD1 (5 bases). V shed 10 bases and J shed 7 bases, with 13 bases lying between them. In germline, CDR1 is LNHDA, CDR2 SQIVND (reference sequence). The CDR3 runs to 12 residues. The chain's CDR3 is CATGERGEKLFF. CDR3 DNA: TGTGCCACGGGGGAGAGAGGTGAAAAACTGTTTTTT.

The chain uses TRBV27 and TRBJ2-1; 14 bases agree with TRBD2. Germline CDR1 is MNHEY and CDR2 is SMNVEV (reference sequence). J lost 6 bases, V lost 5 bases, and 3 bases had no gene match. The CDR3 is 15 amino acids. CDR3 bases: TGTGCCAGCAGTCCGGGACTAGCGGGAGTCAATGAGCAGTTCTTC. Amino acid sequence: CASSPGLAGVNEQFF.

In the case of this clone: A read error may account for a junction end that differs from germline. The J gene is TRBJ2-3, the V gene TRBV5-3; tentatively, D is TRBD2 (7 bases). TRBV5-3 is marked as an open reading frame, function uncertain. CDR3 size: 15 residues. CDR3 loop: CASSLSAGAPDTQYF. The CDR3 DNA sequence: TGTGCCAGCAGCTTGTCGGCGGGGGCACCAGATACGCAGTATTTT.

V gene TRBV7-2 combines with J gene TRBJ2-6; TRBD1 matches 7 bases. The CDR3 contains 18 residues. The junction had 11 bases not matched to a gene; V was cut back by 5 bases and J by 1 base. In germline, CDR1 is SGHTA, CDR2 FQGNSA. The CDR3 nucleotides are TGTGCCAGCAGCATCACCGGGACAGCGCTATCTGGGGCCAACGTCCTGACTTTC. Its protein product is CASSITGTALSGANVLTF.

The V call is TRBV6-6, the J call TRBJ2-2; unclear D gene. V was cut by 2 bases and J by 6 bases, with 13 bases left in between. Germline V gene sequence: CDR1 MNHNY, CDR2 SVGAGI (reference sequence). This CDR3 has 15 residues. The CDR3 here is CASSYQDPTAGELFF. CDR3 in DNA: TGTGCCAGCAGTTACCAGGACCCAACGGCCGGGGAGCTGTTTTTT.

J is TRBJ1-1 and V is TRBV28; TRBD1 matches at 8 bases. Germline trimming cut 4 bases from V and 5 bases from J; bases unmatched to any gene: 12. The germline V gene encodes CDR1 MDHEN and CDR2 SYDVKM. This CDR3 has 16 amino acids. This chain's CDR3 is CASSSPARQGRTEAFF. Here the CDR3 DNA reads TGTGCCAGCAGTTCCCCCGCTCGACAGGGGCGGACTGAAGCTTTCTTT.

V usage is TRBV30 and J usage is TRBJ2-5, with 9 bases aligning to TRBD1. Germline loops: CDR1 GTSNPN, CDR2 SVGIG (reference sequence). The length of the CDR3 is 17 residues. J was trimmed by 5 bases and V by 3 bases; bases with no gene match: 16. CDR3 loop: CAWSLGTGSILRETQYF. Written as DNA, the CDR3 is TGTGCCTGGAGCCTCGGGACAGGGTCGATTCTAAGGGAGACCCAGTACTTC.

This clone appeared once. This rearrangement joins TRBV7-9 to TRBJ2-1; a possible D gene is TRBD1 (5 bases). The CDR3 is 13 residues long. V dropped 6 bases and J dropped 7 bases, with 13 bases sitting between them. Germline lookup yields CDR1 SEHNR and CDR2 FQNEAQ (reference sequence). The CDR3 here is CASSSRQSNEQFF. The CDR3 DNA follows: TGTGCCAGCAGTTCGCGACAGTCTAATGAGCAGTTCTTC.

This clone showed up just once. The rearrangement links TRBV5-6 to TRBJ2-5; D is unresolved. The CDR3 runs to 15 residues. V dropped 0 bases and J dropped 1 base, with 10 bases sitting between them. Germline loops: CDR1 SGHDT, CDR2 YYEEEE. CDR3 residues: CASSLAVGRQETQYF. In nucleotides, the CDR3 is TGTGCCAGCAGCTTGGCCGTAGGCCGCCAAGAGACCCAGTACTTC.

The chain combines TRBV9 with TRBJ2-5; the D gene is possibly TRBD1 (5 bases). Trimming took 3 bases from V and 4 from J, leaving 19 bases between them. Germline V gives CDR1 SGDLS, CDR2 YYNGEE. CDR3 length: 16 residues. Here the CDR3 reads CASSAALRGMGETQYF. The CDR3 DNA is TGTGCCAGCAGCGCGGCCCTTAGGGGAATGGGAGAGACCCAGTACTTC. The full variable domain, its missing parts supplied by reference TRBV9 and TRBJ2-5, is DSGVTQTPKHLITATGQRVTLRCSPRSGDLSVYWYQQSLDQGLQFLIQYYNGEERAKGNILERFSAQQFPDLHSELNLSSLELGDSALYFCASSAALRGMGETQYFGPGTRLLVL.

The chain employs TRBV27 and TRBJ2-7, with D unresolved. The CDR3 totals 13 residues. Between the trimmed V and J ends, which lost 4 bases and 4 bases, there was a span of 11 bases. The germline CDR1 and CDR2 sequences are MNHEY and SMNVEV (reference sequence). The CDR3 here is CASSSRTGYEQYF. The CDR3 coding sequence is TGTGCCAGCAGTTCACGGACCGGTTACGAGCAGTACTTC.

The gene calls are TRBV6-5 and TRBJ2-5; 8 bases map to TRBD1. Germline assignment: CDR1 MNHEY and CDR2 SVGAGI. The trim removed 6 bases at V and 7 bases at J, leaving 4 bases unmatched. The CDR3 length is 12 residues. The CDR3 protein is CASSYTGGTQYF. The CDR3 DNA follows: TGTGCCAGCAGCTATACAGGGGGGACCCAGTACTTC.